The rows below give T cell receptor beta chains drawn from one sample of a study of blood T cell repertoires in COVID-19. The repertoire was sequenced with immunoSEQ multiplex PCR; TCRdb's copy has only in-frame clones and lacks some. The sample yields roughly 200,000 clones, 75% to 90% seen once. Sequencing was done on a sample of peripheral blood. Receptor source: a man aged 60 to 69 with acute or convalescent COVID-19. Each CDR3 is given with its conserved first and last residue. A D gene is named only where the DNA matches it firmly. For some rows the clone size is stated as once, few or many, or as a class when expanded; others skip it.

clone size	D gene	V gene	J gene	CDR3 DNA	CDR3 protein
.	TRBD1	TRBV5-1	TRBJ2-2	TGCGCCAGCAGCTTGGCCGGGACAGGGGGCTTGGACGGGGAGCTGTTTTTT	CASSLAGTGGLDGELFF
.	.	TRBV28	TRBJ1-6	TGTGCCACCCTCCGTTACAAAAGCTCCTATAATTCACCCCTCCACTTT	CATLRYKSSYNSPLHF
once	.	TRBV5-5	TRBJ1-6	TGTGCCAGCAGCTCCGCGGGGAGAGATAATTCACCCCTCCACTTT	CASSSAGRDNSPLHF
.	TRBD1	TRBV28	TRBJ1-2	TGTGCCAGCAATCCCGGCCTTCAGGGGGCGAATGGCTACACCTTC	CASNPGLQGANGYTF
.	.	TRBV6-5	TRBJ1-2	TGTGCCAGCAGGTTCCACGGTAACTATGGCTACACCTTC	CASRFHGNYGYTF
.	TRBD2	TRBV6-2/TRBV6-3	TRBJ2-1	TGTGCCAGCAGTGCTACTAGCGGGAGGGCCATGCATGAGCAGTTCTTC	CASSATSGRAMHEQFF
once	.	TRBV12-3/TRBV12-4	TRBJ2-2	TGTGCCAGCGAGGAGGAAAACACCGGGGAGCTGTTTTTT	CASEEENTGELFF
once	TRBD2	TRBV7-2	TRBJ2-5	TGTGCCAGCAGCTCGAGGCGGGGGGGAGAGACCCAGTACTTC	CASSSRRGGETQYF
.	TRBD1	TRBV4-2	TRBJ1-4	TGTGCCAGCAGCCAAGTTAAGACAGGGATCGTAGCTAATGAAAAACTGTTTTTT	CASSQVKTGIVANEKLFF
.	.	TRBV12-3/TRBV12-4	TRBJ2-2	TGTGCCAGCAGTTTAAGTCTTAGCGAGCTGTTTTTT	CASSLSLSELFF
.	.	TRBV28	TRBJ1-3	TGTGCCAGCAGTTTAGAGCAGGGCCGTCCAGGAAACACCATATATTTT	CASSLEQGRPGNTIYF
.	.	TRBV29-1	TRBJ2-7	TGCAGCGTTGGGAGGATCCCTTTCGAGCAGTACTTC	CSVGRIPFEQYF
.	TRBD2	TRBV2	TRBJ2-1	TGTGCCAGCAGTGATGGTAGCGGGTACAATGAGCAGTTCTTC	CASSDGSGYNEQFF
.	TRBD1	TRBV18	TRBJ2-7	TGTGCCAGCTCACCCGGACAGGGTAAGAGTAACGAGCAGTACTTC	CASSPGQGKSNEQYF
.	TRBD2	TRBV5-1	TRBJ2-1	TGCGCCAGCAGCGTAACTAGCGGGAGGGGTAATGAGCAGTTCTTC	CASSVTSGRGNEQFF
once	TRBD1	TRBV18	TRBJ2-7	TGTGCCAGCTCACCAGGGACAGGATTCTACGAGCAGTACTTC	CASSPGTGFYEQYF
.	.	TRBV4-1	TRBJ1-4	TGCGCCAGCAGCCAGGGGTCGGGGGTTAATGAAAAACTGTTTTTT	CASSQGSGVNEKLFF
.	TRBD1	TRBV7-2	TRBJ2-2	TGTGCCAGCAGCCCCGCGACAGGGGGCACCGGGGAGCTGTTTTTT	CASSPATGGTGELFF
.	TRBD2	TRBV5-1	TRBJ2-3	TGCGCCAGCAGAGCCGGGACTAGCGGGTGGATTGCAGATACGCAGTATTTT	CASRAGTSGWIADTQYF
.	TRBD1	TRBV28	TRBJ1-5	TGTGCCAGCAGCTCCGGGACAGGGGGCGTTCAGCCCCAGCATTTT	CASSSGTGGVQPQHF
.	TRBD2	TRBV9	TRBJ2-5	TGTGCCAGCAGCCCCCGGGAGGCAGAGACCCAGTACTTC	CASSPREAETQYF
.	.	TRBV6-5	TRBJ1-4	TGTGCCAGCTCCGGGGATGAAAAACTGTTTTTT	CASSGDEKLFF
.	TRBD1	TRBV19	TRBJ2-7	TGTGCCAGTAGTACACGACAGGGGAAGAAGTACTTC	CASSTRQGKKYF
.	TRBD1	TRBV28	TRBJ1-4	TGTGCCAGCAGTTTGGCTGGGACAGGGAGGGGAAAACTGTTTTTT	CASSLAGTGRGKLFF
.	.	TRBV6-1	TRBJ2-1	TGTGCCAGCAGTGAAAGGGGAAATGAGCAGTTCTTC	CASSERGNEQFF
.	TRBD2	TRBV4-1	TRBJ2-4	TGCGCCAGCAGCCAAGATCTACTAGCGGGAGGATCCGGCAAAAACATTCAGTACTTC	CASSQDLLAGGSGKNIQYF
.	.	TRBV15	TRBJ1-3	TGTGCCACCAGCAGATCCGGGGATCGTGCTTCAGGAAACACCATATATTTT	CATSRSGDRASGNTIYF
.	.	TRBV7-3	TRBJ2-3	TGTGCCAGCAGCTTATCTCAGTCCCCAGATACGCAGTATTTT	CASSLSQSPDTQYF
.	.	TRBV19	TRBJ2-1	TGTGCCAGTAGTAAAGAGGACACTACCTACAATGAGCAGTTCTTC	CASSKEDTTYNEQFF
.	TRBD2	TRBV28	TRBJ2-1	TGTGCCAGCACCCCCAGCGGGAGTGCCGCCCAGTACAATGAGCAGTTCTTC	CASTPSGSAAQYNEQFF
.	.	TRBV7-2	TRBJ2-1	TGTGCCAGCACGAACTACGGGATTAATGAGCAGTTCTTC	CASTNYGINEQFF
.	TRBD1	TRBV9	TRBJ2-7	TGTGCCAGCAGCGTAGGTTCGACGGGTGGGACAGGGGCCTACGAGCAGTACTTC	CASSVGSTGGTGAYEQYF
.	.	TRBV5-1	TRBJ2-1	TGCGCCAGCAGCTGGGCAGGGACCTACAATGAGCAGTTCTTC	CASSWAGTYNEQFF
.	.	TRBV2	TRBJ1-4	TGTGCCAGCAGTGAAATCGGTGCAACTAATGAAAAACTGTTTTTT	CASSEIGATNEKLFF
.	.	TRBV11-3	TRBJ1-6	TGTGCCAGCAGCTTAGACGGGGGTTTAGGATCACCCCTCCACTTT	CASSLDGGLGSPLHF
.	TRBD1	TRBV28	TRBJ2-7	TGTGCCAGCACCCACCCCGGGACAGGATACTCCTACGAGCAGTACTTC	CASTHPGTGYSYEQYF
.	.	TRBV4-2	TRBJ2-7	TGTGCCAGCGGGTTCGGGAAAGGACGCGAGCAGTACTTC	CASGFGKGREQYF
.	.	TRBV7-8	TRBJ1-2	TGTGCCAGCAGCCCCGGGACGAGGGAGGGCTATGGCTACACCTTC	CASSPGTREGYGYTF
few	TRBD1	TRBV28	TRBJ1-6	TGTGCCAGCAGGAGGACAGGGGGCAATTCACCCCTCCACTTT	CASRRTGGNSPLHF
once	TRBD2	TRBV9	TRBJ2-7	TGTGCCAGCACCTCCTGGCGACTAGCGGCGGAGTCCTACGAGCAGTACTTC	CASTSWRLAAESYEQYF
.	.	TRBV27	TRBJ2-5	TGTGCCAGCAGGAAAGGGGGGGATCGAGAGACCCAGTACTTC	CASRKGGDRETQYF
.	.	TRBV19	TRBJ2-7	TGTGCCAGTACCGCAGGGAGGGGGGCCCGCGAGCAGTACTTC	CASTAGRGAREQYF
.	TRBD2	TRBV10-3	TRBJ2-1	TGTGCCATCAGTGGGGGCGGGAGCTACAATGAGCAGTTCTTC	CAISGGGSYNEQFF
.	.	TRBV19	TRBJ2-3	TGTGCCTCTCGCCGCGGTGGCGGCACAGATACGCAGTATTTT	CASRRGGGTDTQYF
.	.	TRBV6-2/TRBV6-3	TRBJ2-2	TGTGCCAGCAGTTCCTTCCAGGACGGGGAGCTGTTTTTT	CASSSFQDGELFF
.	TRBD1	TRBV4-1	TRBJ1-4	TGCGCCAGCAGCCTCAGGGGGCAAAATGAAAAACTGTTTTTT	CASSLRGQNEKLFF
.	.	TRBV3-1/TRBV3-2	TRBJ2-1	TGTGCCAGCAGCCCGTTAAGTAGTCGGTACAATGAGCAGTTCTTC	CASSPLSSRYNEQFF
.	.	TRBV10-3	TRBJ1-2	TGTGCCATCAGTGGGGACATTGGTGGCTACACCTTC	CAISGDIGGYTF
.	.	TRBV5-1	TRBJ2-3	TGCGCCAGCAGCTTGCAATCGAGTGGTGTCACAGATACGCAGTATTTT	CASSLQSSGVTDTQYF